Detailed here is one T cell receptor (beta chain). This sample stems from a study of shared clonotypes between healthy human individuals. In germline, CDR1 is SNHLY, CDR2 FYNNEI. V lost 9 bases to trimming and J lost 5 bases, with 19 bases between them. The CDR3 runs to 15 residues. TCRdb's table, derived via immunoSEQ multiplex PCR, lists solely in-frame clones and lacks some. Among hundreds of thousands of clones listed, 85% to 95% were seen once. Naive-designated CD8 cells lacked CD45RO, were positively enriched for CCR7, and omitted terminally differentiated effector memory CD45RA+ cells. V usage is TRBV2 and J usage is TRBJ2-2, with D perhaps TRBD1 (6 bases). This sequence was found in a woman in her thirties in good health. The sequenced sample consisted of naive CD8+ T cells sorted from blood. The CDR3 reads CASHVRAQGTGELFF. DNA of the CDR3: TGTGCCAGTCATGTCAGGGCCCAGGGGACCGGGGAGCTGTTTTTT.